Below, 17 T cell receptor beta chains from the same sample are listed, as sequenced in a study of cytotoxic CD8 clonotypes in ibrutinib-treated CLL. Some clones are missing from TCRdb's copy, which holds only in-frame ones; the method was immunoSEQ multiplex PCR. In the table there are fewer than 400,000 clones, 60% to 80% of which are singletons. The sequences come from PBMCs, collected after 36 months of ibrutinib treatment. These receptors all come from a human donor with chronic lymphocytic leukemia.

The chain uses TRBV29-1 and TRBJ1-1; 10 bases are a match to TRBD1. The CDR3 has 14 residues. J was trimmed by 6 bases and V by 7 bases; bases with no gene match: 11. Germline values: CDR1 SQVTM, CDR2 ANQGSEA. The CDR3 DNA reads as TGCAGCGCTTCCCGGACAGGGGGTTTCGCTGAAGCTTTCTTT. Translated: CSASRTGGFAEAFF.

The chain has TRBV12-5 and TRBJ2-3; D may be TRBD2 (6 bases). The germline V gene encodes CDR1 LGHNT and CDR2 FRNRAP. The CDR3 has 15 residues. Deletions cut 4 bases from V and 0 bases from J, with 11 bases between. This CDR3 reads CASGSTAGSTDTQYF. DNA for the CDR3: TGTGCTAGTGGTTCTACCGCGGGGAGCACAGATACGCAGTATTTT.

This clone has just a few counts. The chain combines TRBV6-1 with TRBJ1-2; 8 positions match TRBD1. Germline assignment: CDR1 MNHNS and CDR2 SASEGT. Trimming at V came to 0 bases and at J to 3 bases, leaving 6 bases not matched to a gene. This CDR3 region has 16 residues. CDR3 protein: CASSEAHYRGDYGYTF. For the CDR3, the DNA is TGTGCCAGCAGTGAAGCGCATTACAGGGGGGACTATGGCTACACCTTC.

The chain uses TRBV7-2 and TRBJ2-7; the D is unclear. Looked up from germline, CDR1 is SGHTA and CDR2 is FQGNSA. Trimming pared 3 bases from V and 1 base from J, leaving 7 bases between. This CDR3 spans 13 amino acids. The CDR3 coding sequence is TGTGCCAGCAGCTTGACCCTTTCCTACGAGCAGTACTTC. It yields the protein CASSLTLSYEQYF.

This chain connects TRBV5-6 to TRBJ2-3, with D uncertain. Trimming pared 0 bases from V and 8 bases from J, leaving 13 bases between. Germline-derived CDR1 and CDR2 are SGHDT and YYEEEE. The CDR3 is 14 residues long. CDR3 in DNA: TGTGCCAGCAGCTTGGGGCAGACCCAGGTTACGCAGTATTTT. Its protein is CASSLGQTQVTQYF.

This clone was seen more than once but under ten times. The CDR3 is CATMGQPGGYTF. As DNA, the CDR3 is TGCGCCACCATGGGACAGCCTGGTGGCTACACCTTC. The rearrangement links TRBV10-1 to TRBJ1-2, with TRBD1 matching 7 bases. CDR1 WNHNN and CDR2 SYGVQD come from the germline V gene (reference sequence). This CDR3 is 12 amino acids long. The V segment lost 10 bases and the J segment 7 bases; nucleotides outside the gene matches: 9.

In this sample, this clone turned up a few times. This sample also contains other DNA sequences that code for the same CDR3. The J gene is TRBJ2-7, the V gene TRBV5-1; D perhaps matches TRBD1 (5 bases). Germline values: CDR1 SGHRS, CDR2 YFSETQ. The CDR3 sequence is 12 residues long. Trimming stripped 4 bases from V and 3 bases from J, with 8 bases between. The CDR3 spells CASSLTGYEQYF. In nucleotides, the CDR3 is TGCGCCAGCAGCCTTACAGGCTACGAGCAGTACTTC.

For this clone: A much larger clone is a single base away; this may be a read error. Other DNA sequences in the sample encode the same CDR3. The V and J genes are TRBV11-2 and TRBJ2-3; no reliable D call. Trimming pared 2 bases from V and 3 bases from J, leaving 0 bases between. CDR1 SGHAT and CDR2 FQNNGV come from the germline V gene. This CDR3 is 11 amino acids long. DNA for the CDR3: TGTGCCAGCAGCTTAACAGATACGCAGTATTTT. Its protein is CASSLTDTQYF.

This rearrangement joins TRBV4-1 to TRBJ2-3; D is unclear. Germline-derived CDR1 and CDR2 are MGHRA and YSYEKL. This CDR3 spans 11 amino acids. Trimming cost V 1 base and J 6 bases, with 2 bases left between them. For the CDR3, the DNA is TGCGCCAGCAGCCAAGGCGATACGCAGTATTTT. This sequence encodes CASSQGDTQYF.

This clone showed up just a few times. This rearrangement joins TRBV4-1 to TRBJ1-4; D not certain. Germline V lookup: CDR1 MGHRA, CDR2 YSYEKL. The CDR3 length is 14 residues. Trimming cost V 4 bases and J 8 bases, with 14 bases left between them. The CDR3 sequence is CASSLGPWGEKLFF. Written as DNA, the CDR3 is TGCGCCAGCAGCCTTGGCCCGTGGGGAGAAAAACTGTTTTTT.

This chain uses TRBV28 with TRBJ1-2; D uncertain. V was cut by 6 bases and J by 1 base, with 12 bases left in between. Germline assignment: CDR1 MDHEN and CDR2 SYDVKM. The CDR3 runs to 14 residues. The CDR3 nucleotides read TGTGCCAGCAGCCGCGTGGTGCTTAACTATGGCTACACCTTC. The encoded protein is CASSRVVLNYGYTF.

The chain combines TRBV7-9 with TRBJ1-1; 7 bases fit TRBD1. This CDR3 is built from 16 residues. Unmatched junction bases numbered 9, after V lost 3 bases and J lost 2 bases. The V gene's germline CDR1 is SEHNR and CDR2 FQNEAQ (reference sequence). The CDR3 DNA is TGTGCCAGCAGCTTCCGGGCAGGGGGTAACAACACTGAAGCTTTCTTT. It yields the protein CASSFRAGGNNTEAFF.

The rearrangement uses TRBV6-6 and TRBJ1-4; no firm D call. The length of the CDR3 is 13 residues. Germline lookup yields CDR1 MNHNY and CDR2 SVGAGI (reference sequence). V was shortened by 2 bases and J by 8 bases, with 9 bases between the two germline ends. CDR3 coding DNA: TGTGCCAGCAGTTACGTCGGTGCAGAAAAACTGTTTTTT. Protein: CASSYVGAEKLFF.

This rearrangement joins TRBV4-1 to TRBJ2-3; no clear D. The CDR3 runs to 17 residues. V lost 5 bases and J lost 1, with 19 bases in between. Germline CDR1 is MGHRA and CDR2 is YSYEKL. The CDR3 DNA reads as TGCGCCAGCAGCAAGGTGGCTGCGCACCTTGGCACAGATACGCAGTATTTT. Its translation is CASSKVAAHLGTDTQYF.

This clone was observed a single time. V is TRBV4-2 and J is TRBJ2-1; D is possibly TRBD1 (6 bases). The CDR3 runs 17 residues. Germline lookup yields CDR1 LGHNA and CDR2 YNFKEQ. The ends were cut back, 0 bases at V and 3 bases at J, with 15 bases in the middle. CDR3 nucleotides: TGTGCCAGCAGCCAAGATCAGGGGCAGGGGAACTACAATGAGCAGTTCTTC. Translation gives CASSQDQGQGNYNEQFF.

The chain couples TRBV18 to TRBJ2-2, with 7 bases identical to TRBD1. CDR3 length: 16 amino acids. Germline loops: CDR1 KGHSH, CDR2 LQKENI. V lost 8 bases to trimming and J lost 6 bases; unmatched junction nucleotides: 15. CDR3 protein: CASRQGTVGKSGELFF. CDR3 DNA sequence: TGTGCCAGCCGCCAGGGGACAGTGGGGAAGTCCGGGGAGCTGTTTTTT. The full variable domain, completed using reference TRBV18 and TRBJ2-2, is NAGVMQNPRHLVRRRGQEARLRCSPMKGHSHVYWYRQLPEEGLKFMVYLQKENIIDESGMPKERFSAEFPKEGPSILRIQQVVRGDSAAYFCASRQGTVGKSGELFFGEGSRLTVL.

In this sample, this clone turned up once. The CDR3 spells CSVESLAGGGTQYF. The CDR3 DNA reads as TGCAGCGTTGAAAGTCTAGCGGGAGGGGGTACGCAGTATTTT. The chain employs TRBV29-1 and TRBJ2-3; 12 bases align to TRBD2. Germline V lookup: CDR1 SQVTM, CDR2 ANQGSEA. There are 14 residues in the CDR3. Unmatched junction bases numbered 5, after V lost 2 bases and J lost 8 bases.